The TCR beta chain under discussion was sequenced for a study of shared clonotypes between healthy human individuals. Sequenced by immunoSEQ multiplex PCR; TCRdb stores in-frame clones only, minus some. The sample lists roughly 770,000 clones; roughly 96% were seen once. Positively selected for CCR7, the CD45RO-negative cells used as naive CD8 cells excluded terminally differentiated effector memory CD45RA+ cells. Germline V gene data show CDR1 as SGDLS and CDR2 as YYNGEE. The CDR3 runs to 15 residues. V shed 3 bases and J 4 bases; nucleotides not matched to a gene: 7. Specimen: naive CD8+ T cells sorted from blood. This chain links TRBV9 with TRBJ2-5; 9 bases are a match to TRBD2. This sequence originates from a man younger than 45 in good health. The CDR3 reads CASSETSGSGETQYF. Written as DNA, the CDR3 is TGTGCCAGCAGCGAGACTAGCGGCTCGGGAGAGACCCAGTACTTC.